These 23 T cell receptor beta chains were all obtained from the same sample, sequenced in a study of T cell repertoires in cytomegalovirus infection (dated by TCRdb to about 2019). Their target antigens are unknown. Sequencing relied on an Illumina HiSeq 1500. The public reads were reanalyzed by TCRdb: fastp trimming at Q25, MiXCR alignment, in-frame beta chains only. Each entry merges the rows of one CDR3 protein and shows their most common DNA and genes. Across this sample there are about 400,000 distinct CDR3 sequences, with about 35% seen only once. The top ten clones comprise about 13% of the sample. The treatment or condition tag for this specimen amounts to: in vitro stimulation with specific CMV peptide epitopes to enrich CMV-specific T cells. This specimen was cultured PBMCs, taken from culture after CMV antigen stimulation. These receptors all stem from a human donor in good health (CMV status not recorded). Some clones in this sample may be carry-over from other donors' samples.

The chain combines TRBV6-2 or TRBV6-3 with TRBJ1-5, with unresolved D. This CDR3 region has 13 residues. V lost 4 bases, J lost 12 bases, and 16 bases lay in between. The V gene's germline CDR1 is MNHEY and CDR2 SVGEGT. The CDR3 loop is CASSSDTLILQHF. The CDR3 coding sequence is TGTGCCAGCAGTTCGGATACCCTAATACTCCAGCATTTT.

This clonotype was seen a few times. The V call is TRBV4-1, the J call TRBJ2-7; 7 bases are shared with TRBD1. CDR1 is MGHRA and CDR2 is YSYEKL in the germline V gene. The CDR3 spans 13 residues. The V segment lost 2 bases and the J segment 6 bases; nucleotides outside the gene matches: 4. The CDR3: CASSQMTGFEQYF. The DNA for the CDR3 is TGCGCCAGCAGCCAAATGACAGGGTTCGAGCAGTACTTC.

V usage is TRBV6-5 and J usage is TRBJ2-1; 10 bases align to TRBD1. This CDR3 has 16 residues. J gave up 6 bases and V 0 bases, and 5 bases lay outside the gene matches. The V gene's germline CDR1 is MNHEY and CDR2 SVGAGI. CDR3 DNA: TGTGCCAGCAGTTACTCGAGGGACAGGGGTTTCAATGAGCAGTTCTTC. It codes for CASSYSRDRGFNEQFF.

V and J are TRBV6-1 and TRBJ1-2, with D uncertain. The CDR3 loop spans 14 amino acids. Germline values: CDR1 MNHNS, CDR2 SASEGT. With 5 bases removed from V and 3 bases from J, the gap between germline ends came to 13 bases. Written as DNA, the CDR3 is TGTGCCAGCAGTCAAGGTGTCAGCTACTATGGCTACACCTTC. Its protein product is CASSQGVSYYGYTF.

This clonotype was detected many times. The V call is TRBV7-8, the J call TRBJ2-7; the D is unclear. V was clipped by 1 base and J by 1 base, with 11 bases between them. CDR3 size: 15 residues. In germline, CDR1 is SGHVS, CDR2 FQNEAQ. The CDR3 sequence is CASSLGFLGSYEQYF. CDR3 bases: TGTGCCAGCAGCTTAGGATTCCTAGGGTCCTACGAGCAGTACTTC.

The sample holds a few counts of this clonotype. At one boundary the junction diverges from the germline segment, which might be a read error. The V call is TRBV19, the J call TRBJ2-1, with 11 nucleotides matching TRBD2. CDR3 length equals 16 residues. Looked up from germline, CDR1 is LNHDA and CDR2 is SQIVND (reference sequence). In DNA, the CDR3 is TGTGCCAGTAGAATAGCGGGAGGGTTGCCTCCCAATGAGCAGTTCTTC. This sequence encodes CASRIAGGLPPNEQFF.

This clonotype was seen more than once but under ten times. The chain carries TRBV19 and TRBJ1-1, with 8 bases matching TRBD1. Germline values: CDR1 LNHDA, CDR2 SQIVND (reference sequence). After removal of 6 bases from V and 6 bases from J, the junction contained 6 bases not matched to a gene. The CDR3 length is 13 residues. In DNA form, the CDR3 reads TGTGCCAGTAGCACACCGGACAGGGCTGAAGCTTTCTTT. Its translation: CASSTPDRAEAFF.

The chain links TRBV12-3 or TRBV12-4 to TRBJ1-2; 8 nucleotides agree with TRBD1. The length of the CDR3 is 14 residues. V gave up 7 bases and J gave up 0 bases; unmatched junction bases: 4. This CDR3 reads CASTRTGSNYGYTF. CDR3 nucleotides: TGTGCCAGCACCAGGACAGGGTCTAACTATGGCTACACCTTC.

The rearrangement uses TRBV19 and TRBJ1-1, with D tentatively TRBD1 (5 bases). Trimming took off 4 bases at V and 0 bases at J, with 21 bases between the two ends. Per the germline V gene, CDR1 is LNHDA and CDR2 is SQIVND (reference sequence). This CDR3 has 18 residues. The CDR3 bases are TGTGCCAGTAGTAGGGCTAGAGGCGTGGTAGGGGTGAACACTGAAGCTTTCTTT. Its translation: CASSRARGVVGVNTEAFF. The whole variable domain, filled in from reference TRBV19 and TRBJ1-1, reads DGGITQSPKYLFRKEGQNVTLSCEQNLNHDAMYWYRQDPGQGLRLIYYSQIVNDFQKGDIAEGYSVSREKKESFPLTVTSAQKNPTAFYLCASSRARGVVGVNTEAFFGQGTRLTVV.

The rearrangement links TRBV24-1 to TRBJ2-1; D might be TRBD1 or TRBD2, each matching 5 bases. V lost 5 bases to trimming and J lost 4 bases, with 11 bases between them. The CDR3 consists of 14 residues. Germline V CDR1 and CDR2: KGHDR, SFDVKD. The CDR3 reads CATSGGDGYNEQFF. In DNA, the CDR3 is TGTGCCACCAGTGGTGGGGACGGATACAATGAGCAGTTCTTC.

This clonotype was seen a single time. The rearrangement joins TRBV7-9 to TRBJ2-7; 7 bases map to TRBD1. Germline lookup yields CDR1 SEHNR and CDR2 FQNEAQ (reference sequence). The CDR3 runs to 15 residues. V gave up 5 bases and J gave up 5 bases; unmatched junction bases: 12. The CDR3 spells CASSTGQEVWHEQYF. CDR3 nucleotides: TGTGCCAGCAGCACAGGACAGGAGGTTTGGCACGAGCAGTACTTC. Variable domain in full (rest from reference TRBV7-9 and TRBJ2-7): DTGVSQNPRHKITKRGQNVTFRCDPISEHNRLYWYRQTLGQGPEFLTYFQNEAQLEKSRLLSDRFSAERPKGSFSTLEIQRTEQGDSAMYLCASSTGQEVWHEQYFGPGTRLTVT.

This chain links TRBV27 with TRBJ2-7, with 10 bases aligning to TRBD1. Germline CDR1 is MNHEY and CDR2 is SMNVEV (reference sequence). The CDR3 sequence is 16 residues long. V dropped 7 bases and J dropped 0; count of bases not matched to a gene: 9. This chain's CDR3 is CASKKKGQGSSYEQYF. In DNA, the CDR3 is TGTGCCAGCAAGAAGAAGGGACAGGGGAGCTCCTACGAGCAGTACTTC.

This clonotype was recorded many times. The V call is TRBV28, the J call TRBJ1-3; possible D gene TRBD1, 5 bases. This CDR3 comprises 15 residues. V was pared by 2 bases and J by 0 bases, with 8 bases between. Per the germline V gene, CDR1 is MDHEN and CDR2 is SYDVKM. The chain's CDR3 is CASSLQGGSGNTIYF. As DNA, the CDR3 is TGTGCCAGCAGTTTACAGGGTGGCTCTGGAAACACCATATATTTT.

A few counts support this clonotype. The CDR3 protein is CASSSHGGSTDTQYF. Written as DNA, the CDR3 is TGTGCCAGCAGTTCCCATGGGGGAAGCACAGATACGCAGTATTTT. V and J are TRBV12-3 or TRBV12-4 and TRBJ2-3; D tentatively fits TRBD1 or TRBD2 (5 bases each). The ends were cut back, 4 bases at V and 0 bases at J, with 11 bases in the middle. The length of the CDR3 is 15 residues.

This chain connects TRBV5-4 to TRBJ2-1; 10 nucleotides line up with TRBD1. Germline V gives CDR1 SGHNT, CDR2 YYREEE (reference sequence). The V segment lost 9 bases and the J segment 3 bases; nucleotides outside the gene matches: 9. The CDR3 is 15 amino acids. DNA of the CDR3: TGTGCCATTTCGGGACAGGGGTTAATCTACAATGAGCAGTTCTTC. The encoded protein is CAISGQGLIYNEQFF.

The chain is built from TRBV11-2 and TRBJ2-3; 13 bases match TRBD2. Germline-derived CDR1 and CDR2 are SGHAT and FQNNGV. CDR3 size: 17 residues. The V segment lost 5 bases and the J segment 5 bases; nucleotides outside the gene matches: 10. In DNA form, the CDR3 reads TGTGCCAGCAGCCCCCTCCTGGGGACTAGCGGGAAAGATACGCAGTATTTT. Amino acid sequence: CASSPLLGTSGKDTQYF.

The rearrangement links TRBV7-9 to TRBJ2-1, with 10 nucleotides matching TRBD2. Germline V gene lookup returns CDR1 SEHNR and CDR2 FQNEAQ (reference sequence). The CDR3 is 14 amino acids. Trimming cost V 4 bases and J 14 bases; bases outside gene matches: 11. The CDR3 loop reads CASSSPSGSALKFF. CDR3 nucleotides: TGTGCCAGCAGCTCGCCTAGCGGGAGTGCCTTAAAGTTCTTC. Full variable domain (outside the CDR3, taken from reference TRBV7-9 and TRBJ2-1): DTGVSQNPRHKITKRGQNVTFRCDPISEHNRLYWYRQTLGQGPEFLTYFQNEAQLEKSRLLSDRFSAERPKGSFSTLEIQRTEQGDSAMYLCASSSPSGSALKFFGPGTRLTVL.

The chain joins TRBV19 to TRBJ2-2, with 8 bases aligning to TRBD1. Germline-derived CDR1 and CDR2 are LNHDA and SQIVND (reference sequence). With V trimmed by 6 bases and J by 7 bases, 7 bases remained unmatched. The CDR3 is made up of 14 amino acids. CDR3 amino acids: CASRTTGEVGELFF. DNA of the CDR3: TGTGCCAGTAGAACGACAGGGGAGGTCGGGGAGCTGTTTTTT.

For this clonotype: With a much larger clone just one base away, this may be a read error. The rearrangement links TRBV7-2 to TRBJ2-7, with TRBD2 matching over 11 bases. V lost 4 bases and J lost 5; bases outside the gene matches: 10. This CDR3 region has 16 residues. Germline V gives CDR1 SGHTA, CDR2 FQGNSA. CDR3 bases: TGTGCCAGCAGCTCCCGGACTAGCGGGTGGGCCAACGAGCAGTACTTC. Translated, it gives CASSSRTSGWANEQYF.

The chain combines TRBV7-6 with TRBJ2-1; no clear D. Germline V gives CDR1 SGHVS, CDR2 FNYEAQ. The ends were cut back, 10 bases at V and 15 bases at J, with 16 bases in the middle. CDR3 length equals 10 residues. The CDR3 region is CATLNNVPFF. The CDR3, as DNA: TGTGCCACGCTGAACAACGTTCCGTTCTTC.

This chain uses TRBV20-1 with TRBJ2-5; 10 nucleotides align to TRBD2. V trimming: 5 bases; J trimming: 4 bases; junction bases outside the gene matches: 10. Looked up from germline, CDR1 is DFQATT and CDR2 is SNEGSKA (reference sequence). This CDR3 contains 15 residues. This CDR3 reads CSAPQAGGPGETQYF. The CDR3 DNA sequence: TGCAGTGCTCCCCAAGCGGGAGGGCCGGGAGAGACCCAGTACTTC.

This chain joins TRBV4-3 and TRBJ1-3; D gene unclear. V lost 0 bases and J 4 bases, leaving 16 bases between the germline ends. This CDR3 is 17 amino acids long. Germline values: CDR1 LGHNA, CDR2 YSLEER. The CDR3 DNA reads as TGCGCCAGCAGCCAAGATAACCTTGTAGTGACAGGAAACACCATATATTTT. Translating it yields CASSQDNLVVTGNTIYF.

The genes are TRBV4-1 and TRBJ2-2; D may be TRBD2 (6 bases). In germline, CDR1 is MGHRA, CDR2 YSYEKL. There are 17 residues in the CDR3. Trimming removed 6 bases from V and 2 bases from J, with 19 bases in between. CDR3 residues: CASRRIGGGVNTGELFF. DNA of the CDR3: TGCGCCAGCAGGCGCATCGGCGGCGGGGTTAACACCGGGGAGCTGTTTTTT.